Listed here are 14 T cell receptor beta chains from one sample, sequenced in a study of T cells in Graves' hyperthyroidism and ophthalmopathy. Regions amplified from RNA transcripts were the TCR beta CDR3 regions. The TCR CDR3 first-round RT-PCR relied on the HTBI primer set. TCRdb re-analysed the multiplex PCR reads in MiXCR, keeping a single row per CDR3 protein. The data contain about 840,000 distinct CDR3 sequences, around 38% of them singletons. Sequenced material: blood. The receptors were gathered from a man aged 18 to 29 with Graves' hyperthyroidism.

This chain uses TRBV7-2 with TRBJ2-5; either TRBD1 or TRBD2 may supply D (5 bases each). The germline CDR1 and CDR2 sequences are SGHTA and FQGNSA. V lost 6 bases, J lost 7 bases, and 12 bases lay in between. The CDR3 totals 12 residues. CDR3 protein: CASSGDGGTQYF. The CDR3 nucleotides are TGTGCCAGCAGTGGGGACGGCGGGACCCAGTACTTC.

This chain links TRBV7-2 with TRBJ2-7; 12 nucleotides agree with TRBD2. Germline CDR1 SGHTA, CDR2 FQGNSA. This CDR3 spans 14 amino acids. V shed 1 base, J shed 7 bases, and the junction held 2 bases outside the gene matches. The CDR3 reads CASSLGTSGVEQYF. For the CDR3, the DNA is TGTGCCAGCAGCTTAGGGACTAGCGGGGTTGAGCAGTACTTC.

Regarding this clonotype: This could be a read error, since a much larger clone is one nucleotide away. The chain recombines TRBV7-2 with TRBJ2-7, with TRBD1 matching over 12 bases. From germline, CDR1 is SGHTA and CDR2 FQGNSA. V lost 4 bases to trimming and J lost 5 bases; unmatched junction nucleotides: 6. The length of the CDR3 is 15 residues. Here the CDR3 reads CASSSFGTGGHEQYF. The CDR3 DNA reads as TGTGCCAGCAGCTCATTCGGGACAGGGGGCCACGAGCAGTACTTC.

Comments on this clonotype: The junction shows a germline mismatch at one end, possibly a read error. The V call is TRBV7-3, the J call TRBJ2-7; D possibly uses TRBD1 or TRBD2 (5 bases each). CDR1 is SGHTA, CDR2 FQGTGA, per germline. This CDR3 is 16 amino acids long. The CDR3 coding sequence is TGCGCCAGCAGCCAAGAGAGGGGCGCCTCCTCCTACGAGCAGTACTTC. Amino acid sequence: CASSQERGASSYEQYF.

The V and J genes are TRBV10-3 and TRBJ1-5; TRBD1 matches at 10 bases. The CDR3 is 14 amino acids. Trimming removed 11 bases from V and 3 bases from J; junction bases left unmatched: 7. The V gene's germline CDR1 is ENHRY and CDR2 SYGVKD. This CDR3 is CAARDRGYNQPQHF. CDR3 nucleotide sequence: TGTGCCGCCCGGGACAGGGGATACAATCAGCCCCAGCATTTT.

This chain joins TRBV29-1 and TRBJ1-1; weak D call: TRBD1 (6 bases). The CDR3 length is 13 residues. Germline V gene sequence: CDR1 SQVTM, CDR2 ANQGSEA. Trimming pared 7 bases from V and 3 bases from J, leaving 15 bases between. In DNA, the CDR3 is TGCAGCGCCGAGGGGGGGGGGTACACTGAAGCTTTCTTT. The encoded protein is CSAEGGGYTEAFF.

This clonotype has more than one count but fewer than ten. V usage is TRBV11-2 and J usage is TRBJ1-2; possible D gene TRBD1, 5 bases. Germline CDR1 SGHAT, CDR2 FQNNGV. Trimming took off 6 bases at V and 8 bases at J, with 25 bases between the two ends. This CDR3 spans 16 amino acids. CDR3 residues: CASRALRNRTQAGYTF. CDR3 DNA sequence: TGTGCCAGCAGAGCCCTCCGGAACAGGACACAGGCGGGCTACACCTTC.

The chain carries TRBV2 and TRBJ2-2; weak D call: TRBD2 (6 bases). The CDR3 covers 15 residues. V lost 8 bases and J 7 bases, leaving 20 bases between the germline ends. The germline V gene has CDR1 SNHLY and CDR2 FYNNEI. The CDR3 spells CASSPWRDSHGELFF. As DNA, the CDR3 is TGTGCCAGCTCACCATGGCGGGATAGTCACGGGGAGCTGTTTTTT.

The J gene is TRBJ2-7, the V gene TRBV29-1, with D perhaps matching TRBD1 (6 bases). Per germline, CDR1 SQVTM and CDR2 ANQGSEA. Trimming cost V 8 bases and J 2 bases, with 10 bases left between them. This CDR3 spans 11 amino acids. The CDR3 loop reads CSRKGAYEQYF. The CDR3 DNA follows: TGCAGCCGTAAGGGGGCCTACGAGCAGTACTTC.

The rearrangement uses TRBV5-1 and TRBJ2-2; D might be TRBD2 (6 bases). V was cut by 4 bases and J by 4 bases, with 17 bases left in between. CDR1 SGHRS and CDR2 YFSETQ come from the germline V gene. This CDR3 has 16 residues. The CDR3 region is CASSVDPGVGTGELFF. The CDR3, as DNA: TGCGCCAGCAGCGTAGATCCGGGGGTTGGCACCGGGGAGCTGTTTTTT.

In this sample, this clonotype turned up a few times. CDR3 in amino acids: CASSLGALTNYGYTF. In DNA, the CDR3 is TGTGCCAGCAGCTTGGGCGCGTTGACTAACTATGGCTACACCTTC. V gene TRBV13 combines with J gene TRBJ1-2, with no clear D. Germline V gene lookup returns CDR1 PRHDT and CDR2 FYEKMQ (reference sequence). This CDR3 has 15 residues. Deletions cut 3 bases from V and 0 bases from J, with 11 bases between.

This sequence joins TRBV29-1 and TRBJ2-7; TRBD2 aligns across 7 bases. This CDR3 is 15 amino acids long. Germline V gene sequence: CDR1 SQVTM, CDR2 ANQGSEA. Germline trimming cut 1 base from V and 3 bases from J; bases unmatched to any gene: 9. The CDR3 bases are TGCAGCGTTGAAGTAGAAGCGGGGTCAGGCTACGAGCAGTACTTC. It codes for CSVEVEAGSGYEQYF.

Concerning this clonotype itself: A read error may account for a junction end that differs from germline. The chain couples TRBV7-7 to TRBJ2-7, with D perhaps TRBD1 (5 bases). This CDR3 is built from 19 residues. CDR1 is SSHAT and CDR2 is FNYEAQ in the germline V gene (reference sequence). The CDR3 sequence: CASSLVTHDSRPGSYEQYF. CDR3 coding DNA: TGTGCTAGCAGCTTAGTCACACATGACAGTAGGCCGGGCTCCTACGAGCAGTACTTC.

This clonotype was picked up many times. The chain has TRBV20-1 and TRBJ2-5; D possibly uses TRBD1 or TRBD2 (5 bases each). The V end was cut by 6 bases, the J end by 0 bases, with 8 bases between. CDR1 and CDR2 from the germline V gene are DFQATT and SNEGSKA (reference sequence). The CDR3 sequence is 12 residues long. The CDR3 DNA is TGCAGTGCCGGGACGAACCAAGAGACCCAGTACTTC. As protein: CSAGTNQETQYF.